A selection of T cell receptor beta chains follows, all from one sample in a study of cytotoxic CD8 clonotypes in ibrutinib-treated CLL. The method was immunoSEQ multiplex PCR; TCRdb's version includes in-frame clones alone and lacks a portion of them. This sample carries almost 250,000 clones, roughly 70% of them seen once, and the ten largest clones take roughly 14%. The sequencing used PBMCs, collected after 24 months of ibrutinib treatment. The receptors derive from a human donor with chronic lymphocytic leukemia. Each CDR3 is given with its conserved first and last residue. Each record gives: D gene, clone size, V gene, J gene, CDR3 DNA, CDR3 protein. D genes are given only for firm matches. Not every row has a clone size; where given, it reads once, few, many or a size class.

>TRBD1|-|TRBV27|TRBJ2-7
TGTGCCAGCCGCTATCGGGACAGCTCCTACGAGCAGTACTTC
CASRYRDSSYEQYF
>TRBD1|-|TRBV5-1|TRBJ2-5
TGCGCCAGCAGCTACAGGGACAGGTCGAGGGAGACCCAGTACTTC
CASSYRDRSRETQYF
>TRBD2|-|TRBV25-1|TRBJ2-7
TGTGCCAGCAGTGAGGCTAGCGGTTCCTACGAGCAGTACTTC
CASSEASGSYEQYF
>-|once|TRBV6-7|TRBJ1-6
TGTGCCAGCAGTAAATACCCAAATAATTCACCCCTCCACTTT
CASSKYPNNSPLHF
>-|-|TRBV25-1|TRBJ2-1
TGTGCCAGCAGTGATCCGGCGGGGCTTAACAATGAGCAGTTCTTC
CASSDPAGLNNEQFF
>TRBD1|-|TRBV2|TRBJ2-7
TGTGCCACGGACAGGCAGTCCTACGAGCAGTACTTC
CATDRQSYEQYF
>-|-|TRBV29-1|TRBJ2-3
TGCAGCGCCGAACAGGGCTGGGGCACAGATACGCAGTATTTT
CSAEQGWGTDTQYF
>-|-|TRBV7-3|TRBJ1-2
TGTGCCAGCAGCTTAACGGCGGGAGCTGGCTACACCTTC
CASSLTAGAGYTF
>TRBD1|-|TRBV20-1|TRBJ2-7
TGCAGTGCGGACAGGTCCTACGAGCAGTACTTC
CSADRSYEQYF
>-|-|TRBV27|TRBJ2-5
TGTGCCAGCAGTTTACTAACGGGGTACTTC
CASSLLTGYF
>TRBD1|few|TRBV4-1|TRBJ2-4
TGCGCCAGCAGCCCAGCGACAGGGGAAAACATTCAGTACTTC
CASSPATGENIQYF